Listed below are T cell receptor beta chains from one sample, sequenced in a study of shared clonotypes between healthy human individuals. This table comes from immunoSEQ multiplex PCR, and its TCRdb copy is limited to in-frame clones, with some not included. In the table there are roughly 2.5 million clones, approximately 94% of which are singletons. What was sequenced was naive CD4+ T cells sorted from blood. The receptor source for this set is a man aged 18 to 30 in good health. Both conserved end residues are part of each CDR3. The D gene is left open where the match is weak. Clone size, where shown, is once, few, many, or a class for clones that have expanded.

TRBV18	-	TRBJ2-1	-	TGTGCCAGCTCACCACCCAGTGTGGACAATGAGCAGTTCTTC	CASSPPSVDNEQFF
TRBV9	-	TRBJ1-1	-	TGTGCCAGCAGAGGACAGCTTAACACTGAAGCTTTCTTT	CASRGQLNTEAFF
TRBV7-9	few	TRBJ1-4	TRBD1	TGTGCCAGCAGAGCGTCGGGACAGGGTGTTGAAAAACTGTTTTTT	CASRASGQGVEKLFF
TRBV18	-	TRBJ1-1	TRBD1	TGTGCCAGCTCACCGATGGGACAGGGGCTGACTGAAGCTTTCTTT	CASSPMGQGLTEAFF
TRBV4-3	-	TRBJ2-1	-	TGCGCCAGCAGCCAGGGGACCTCAGACAATGAGCAGTTCTTC	CASSQGTSDNEQFF
TRBV7-9	few	TRBJ1-1	-	TGTGCCAGCGCTTCCAACACTGAAGCTTTCTTT	CASASNTEAFF
TRBV6-5	-	TRBJ2-2	-	TGTGCCAGCAAGAGTAGACAGTTCACCGGGGAGCTGTTTTTT	CASKSRQFTGELFF
TRBV6-1	few	TRBJ1-2	-	TGTGCCAGCAGTCCGACAGACTACTATGGCTACACCTTC	CASSPTDYYGYTF
TRBV27	once	TRBJ2-6	-	TGTGCCAGCAGTTTAGCCAGGCCCTCTGGGGCCAACGTCCTGACTTTC	CASSLARPSGANVLTF
TRBV10-1	-	TRBJ1-2	-	TGCGCCAGCAGTCCCGGGAAGTCCTCTAACTATGGCTACACCTTC	CASSPGKSSNYGYTF
TRBV29-1	-	TRBJ1-1	-	TGCAGCGTCGGACGCGGACCGGCGCCCACTGAAGCTTTCTTT	CSVGRGPAPTEAFF
TRBV19	-	TRBJ2-5	TRBD2	TGTGCCAGTAGTACCTCTACCGGGGGGGCCGTGCAAGAGACCCAGTACTTC	CASSTSTGGAVQETQYF
TRBV10-3	-	TRBJ1-1	-	TGTGCCACGGGGGGGAACACTGAAGCTTTCTTT	CATGGNTEAFF
TRBV7-3	-	TRBJ2-1	-	TGTGCCAGCAGCTTAGGGTCGGCGGCGTACAATGAGCAGTTCTTC	CASSLGSAAYNEQFF
TRBV2	-	TRBJ2-2	TRBD1	TGTGCCAGCAGTGGAGCTAGGGACAGCGAGACTACACCCCTGAACACCGGGGAGCTGTTTTTT	CASSGARDSETTPLNTGELFF
TRBV10-3	-	TRBJ2-1	TRBD2	TGTGCCATCAGTGAGTGGATTGGGAGGGGTAAAAATGAGCAGTTCTTC	CAISEWIGRGKNEQFF
TRBV2	-	TRBJ1-5	TRBD1	TGTGCCAGCAGATCCGACAGGGGGAATCAGCCCCAGCATTTT	CASRSDRGNQPQHF
TRBV4-1	-	TRBJ2-5	-	TGCGCCAGCAGCCAAGTCAGCGGGACCCAGTACTTC	CASSQVSGTQYF
TRBV19	-	TRBJ2-7	TRBD1	TGTGCCAGTAGTATAACCGGGACAGGGGCCTACGAGCAGTACTTC	CASSITGTGAYEQYF
TRBV7-9	-	TRBJ2-5	-	TGTGCCAGCAGCCTAAGGGACTTCGGGACCCAGTACTTC	CASSLRDFGTQYF
TRBV1	-	TRBJ2-1	-	TGCACCAGCAGCCACGTCCTCCTAGCGGGAATCGACAATGAGCAGTTCTTC	CTSSHVLLAGIDNEQFF
TRBV2	-	TRBJ2-7	TRBD2	TGTGCCAGCATGGGCGGGGGCTCCTACGAGCAGTACTTC	CASMGGGSYEQYF
TRBV27	once	TRBJ2-3	TRBD2	TGTGCCAGCAGTATGGGACTACTCACAGATACGCAGTATTTT	CASSMGLLTDTQYF
TRBV7-8	-	TRBJ1-1	TRBD1	TGTGCCAGCAGCTTCCGGACAGGACTGAACACTGAAGCTTTCTTT	CASSFRTGLNTEAFF
TRBV2	-	TRBJ2-7	-	TGTGCCAGCAGGCGGGTGTACGAGCAGTACTTC	CASRRVYEQYF
TRBV6-6	once	TRBJ1-5	-	TGTGCCAGCAGATCCGACGATTTAGGGGGTCAGCCCCAGCATTTT	CASRSDDLGGQPQHF